These 19 T cell receptor beta chains were all obtained from the same sample, sequenced in a study of T cell responses to AZD1222 COVID-19 vaccine listed by TCRdb under 2021. The time point tag for this specimen amounts to: baseline before first vaccination. Receptor amplification or capture employed the immunoSEQ multiplex PCR assay. TCRdb provides this immuneACCESS table in a form limited to in-frame rearrangements. Some clones are lacking; in checked studies, under half of them reflect an unresolved V gene, and why the rest are absent is not known. Across this sample there are around 170,000 clones, with approximately 91% seen only once. Jointly, the top ten make up over 0.85% of the sample. Here the sequenced sample was peripheral blood, taken on day 0 of AZD1222 vaccination. The receptors derive from an adult in good health.

The V and J genes are TRBV2 and TRBJ1-1; D is uncertain. Germline loops: CDR1 SNHLY, CDR2 FYNNEI. The CDR3 spans 11 residues. V dropped 9 bases and J dropped 1 base, with 6 bases sitting between them. The CDR3 nucleotides read TGTGCCAGTTCCAGGAACACTGAAGCTTTCTTT. Its protein product is CASSRNTEAFF.

This clone was counted a single time. This sequence joins TRBV10-3 and TRBJ1-1; D is ambiguous. The CDR3 is made up of 14 amino acids. The ends were cut back, 5 bases at V and 6 bases at J, with 16 bases in the middle. Germline values: CDR1 ENHRY, CDR2 SYGVKD. CDR3 region: CAISRQGALSEAFF. For the CDR3, the DNA is TGTGCCATCAGTAGACAAGGAGCTCTCTCTGAAGCTTTCTTT.

The chain links TRBV11-2 to TRBJ2-1; no reliable D call. Germline loops: CDR1 SGHAT, CDR2 FQNNGV. CDR3 length: 14 amino acids. Trimming left V 5 bases short and J 7 bases short, with 15 bases between. In DNA, the CDR3 is TGTGCCAGCAGCATAAACTTAGTGTCAAATGAGCAGTTCTTC. Protein sequence: CASSINLVSNEQFF.

This CDR3 reads CASSLVRDRVFTDTQYF. CDR3 nucleotide sequence: TGTGCCAGCAGTTTAGTTCGGGACAGGGTATTCACAGATACGCAGTATTTT. This chain uses TRBV27 with TRBJ2-3; 9 positions agree with TRBD1. Trimming at V came to 2 bases and at J to 2 bases, leaving 8 bases not matched to a gene. The CDR3 extends over 17 amino acids. Per germline, CDR1 MNHEY and CDR2 SMNVEV (reference sequence).

V gene TRBV28 combines with J gene TRBJ1-2, with D tentatively TRBD1 (5 bases). The CDR3 has 17 residues. Trimming took 5 bases from V and 5 from J, leaving 24 bases between them. In germline, CDR1 is MDHEN, CDR2 SYDVKM. CDR3 sequence reads: CASSLDMLGTEVYGYTF. The CDR3 DNA follows: TGTGCCAGCAGTCTCGATATGTTAGGGACTGAAGTTTATGGCTACACCTTC.

The V gene is TRBV27, the J gene TRBJ2-7; TRBD1 aligns across 10 bases. Germline CDR1 and CDR2: MNHEY and SMNVEV (reference sequence). The CDR3 totals 16 residues. V dropped 0 bases and J dropped 4; count of bases not matched to a gene: 6. CDR3 DNA sequence: TGTGCCAGCAGTTTATCCGCCGGGACAGGGGCGTACGAGCAGTACTTC. It codes for CASSLSAGTGAYEQYF.

This chain connects TRBV5-4 to TRBJ1-4; a possible D gene is TRBD1 (5 bases). There are 13 residues in the CDR3. CDR1 SGHNT and CDR2 YYREEE come from the germline V gene (reference sequence). Trimming pared 4 bases from V and 8 bases from J, leaving 12 bases between. CDR3 bases: TGTGCCAGCAGCCAAAAGACAGCCGAAAAACTGTTTTTT. Translated: CASSQKTAEKLFF.

The J gene is TRBJ1-1, the V gene TRBV9; D call uncertain. The CDR3 loop spans 13 amino acids. Deletions cut 0 bases from V and 6 bases from J, with 9 bases between. Germline loops: CDR1 SGDLS, CDR2 YYNGEE. The CDR3 region is CASSVAEPAEAFF. The CDR3 nucleotides are TGTGCCAGCAGCGTAGCGGAACCCGCTGAAGCTTTCTTT.

Remarks on this clone: Other nucleotide sequences from this sample produce the same CDR3. The chain joins TRBV15 to TRBJ1-1, with D maybe TRBD1 (5 bases). Germline V gives CDR1 LNHNV, CDR2 YYDKDF (reference sequence). This CDR3 contains 13 residues. With 1 base removed from V and 3 bases from J, the gap between germline ends came to 6 bases. CDR3 loop: CATSRGGDTEAFF. The CDR3 DNA follows: TGTGCCACCAGCAGAGGGGGGGACACTGAAGCTTTCTTT.

The chain employs TRBV10-3 and TRBJ1-2, with 11 bases aligning to TRBD1. Germline trimming cut 2 bases from V and 8 bases from J; bases unmatched to any gene: 7. Looked up from germline, CDR1 is ENHRY and CDR2 is SYGVKD. CDR3 length: 15 residues. DNA of the CDR3: TGTGCCATCAGTGAGCGGACAGGGGGCGGGGAAGGCTACACCTTC. This translates into CAISERTGGGEGYTF.

The chain combines TRBV6-1 with TRBJ1-1, with TRBD1 identical over 9 bases. The CDR3 is made up of 15 amino acids. Germline CDR1 MNHNS, CDR2 SASEGT. V lost 1 base to trimming and J lost 5 bases; unmatched junction nucleotides: 5. The chain's CDR3 is CASSEGTGARTEAFF. CDR3 DNA sequence: TGTGCCAGCAGTGAAGGGACAGGGGCGCGGACTGAAGCTTTCTTT.

V gene TRBV5-1 combines with J gene TRBJ2-1, with 7 bases fitting TRBD2. Germline CDR1 is SGHRS and CDR2 is YFSETQ. The trim removed 4 bases at V and 4 bases at J, leaving 14 bases unmatched. This CDR3 spans 17 amino acids. CDR3 nucleotides: TGCGCCAGCAGCGGATACCGAGGGTCGGGGGGTTACAATGAGCAGTTCTTC. Its protein product is CASSGYRGSGGYNEQFF. Filled out from reference TRBV5-1 and TRBJ2-1, the complete variable domain reads KAGVTQTPRYLIKTRGQQVTLSCSPISGHRSVSWYQQTPGQGLQFLFEYFSETQRNKGNFPGRFSGRQFSNSRSEMNVSTLELGDSALYLCASSGYRGSGGYNEQFFGPGTRLTVL.

This sequence joins TRBV21-1 and TRBJ1-1. TRBV21-1 is a pseudogene locus. This CDR3 region has 18 residues. CDR3 coding DNA: TGTGCCAGCAGCAAAGGGTCAGGAGTTTGGGACCCAAACACTGAAGCTTTCTTT. Protein sequence: CASSKGSGVWDPNTEAFF.

V and J are TRBV19 and TRBJ1-1, with D unresolved. With 5 bases removed from V and 7 bases from J, the gap between germline ends came to 11 bases. In germline, CDR1 is LNHDA, CDR2 SQIVND (reference sequence). The CDR3 is 12 residues long. The CDR3 loop is CASSSGFGEAFF. CDR3 coding DNA: TGTGCCAGTAGTTCAGGCTTCGGTGAAGCTTTCTTT.

This clone was seen more than once but under ten times. This rearrangement joins TRBV9 to TRBJ2-2, with D unresolved. Germline CDR1 SGDLS, CDR2 YYNGEE. There are 14 residues in the CDR3. V lost 3 bases and J lost 7, with 13 bases in between. The CDR3 here is CASSAQHSGGELFF. The DNA of the CDR3 is TGTGCCAGCAGCGCCCAACATTCCGGCGGGGAGCTGTTTTTT.

This rearrangement joins TRBV29-1 to TRBJ2-7, with D possibly TRBD1 on 5 matching bases. CDR1 is SQVTM, CDR2 ANQGSEA, per germline. There are 12 residues in the CDR3. Trimming took off 8 bases at V and 2 bases at J, with 13 bases between the two ends. This CDR3 is CSFQDSPYEQYF. Written as DNA, the CDR3 is TGCAGCTTCCAAGACAGTCCCTACGAGCAGTACTTC.

The genes are TRBV11-2 and TRBJ2-3; D is unresolved. Trimming removed 1 base from V and 3 bases from J, with 11 bases in between. The CDR3 has 15 residues. Germline V gene sequence: CDR1 SGHAT, CDR2 FQNNGV. The CDR3: CASSLVRAKTDTQYF. The CDR3 nucleotides read TGTGCCAGCAGCTTAGTTCGGGCTAAGACAGATACGCAGTATTTT.

This clone was seen only once. CDR3 DNA: TGTGCCAGCAGCCCCTGGGACTTAAACACTGAAGCTTTCTTT. It yields the protein CASSPWDLNTEAFF. The V gene is TRBV7-9, the J gene TRBJ1-1, with a tentative D call TRBD1 (5 bases). V was shortened by 5 bases and J by 2 bases, with 12 bases between the two germline ends. Germline V lookup: CDR1 SEHNR, CDR2 FQNEAQ (reference sequence). The CDR3 has 14 amino acids.

The chain recombines TRBV15 with TRBJ2-7, with a possible D match to TRBD2 (5 bases). Trimming stripped 0 bases from V and 1 base from J, with 10 bases between. CDR1 and CDR2 (germline): LNHNV, YYDKDF (reference sequence). The CDR3 length is 15 residues. Here the CDR3 reads CATSRDRGNSYEQYF. For the CDR3, the DNA is TGTGCCACCAGCAGAGATCGAGGGAATTCCTACGAGCAGTACTTC.